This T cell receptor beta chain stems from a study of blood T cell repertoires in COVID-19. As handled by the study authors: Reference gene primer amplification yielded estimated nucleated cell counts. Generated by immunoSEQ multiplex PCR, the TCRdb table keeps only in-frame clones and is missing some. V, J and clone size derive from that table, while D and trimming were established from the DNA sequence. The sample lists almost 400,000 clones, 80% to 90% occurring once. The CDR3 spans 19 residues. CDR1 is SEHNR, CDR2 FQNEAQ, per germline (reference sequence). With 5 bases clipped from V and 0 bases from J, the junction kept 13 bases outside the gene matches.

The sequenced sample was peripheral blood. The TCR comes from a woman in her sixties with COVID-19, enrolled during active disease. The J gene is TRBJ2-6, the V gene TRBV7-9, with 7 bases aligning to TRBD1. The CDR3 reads CASSPTGTEVNSGANVLTF. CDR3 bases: TGTGCCAGCAGCCCCACCGGGACAGAAGTTAACTCTGGGGCCAACGTCCTGACTTTC.